Following are 23 T cell receptor beta chains from one sample sequenced in a study of cytomegalovirus exposure and HLA in healthy donors. A multiplex PCR was run with 60 Vbeta primers and 13 Jbeta primers. Generated by immunoSEQ multiplex PCR, the TCRdb table keeps only in-frame clones and is missing some. The sample shows roughly 130,000 clones, roughly 83% of them seen only once. The specimen was PBMCs. Receptors originate from a girl aged 2 to 10 in good health and CMV-seronegative.

J is TRBJ2-7 and V is TRBV7-2, with 10 positions matching TRBD2. Trimming took 1 base from V and 0 from J; bases not matched to a gene: 6. Germline-derived CDR1 and CDR2 are SGHTA and FQGNSA. CDR3 size: 17 residues. CDR3 protein: CASSLGGGLAVSYEQYF. Written as DNA, the CDR3 is TGTGCCAGCAGCTTAGGGGGAGGACTAGCGGTCTCCTACGAGCAGTACTTC.

This clone was found once. V usage is TRBV29-1 and J usage is TRBJ1-1; 7 bases align to TRBD1. This CDR3 is built from 13 residues. CDR1 and CDR2 from the germline V gene are SQVTM and ANQGSEA. Trimming took 7 bases from V and 5 from J; bases not matched to a gene: 10. CDR3 sequence: CSANRGGETEAFF. The CDR3 nucleotides are TGCAGCGCCAACAGGGGCGGGGAGACTGAAGCTTTCTTT.

This clone was seen only once. V and J are TRBV9 and TRBJ1-1; a possible D gene is TRBD1 (6 bases). Trimming shortened V by 4 bases and J by 4 bases, and 20 bases separated the two germline ends. CDR1 and CDR2 (germline): SGDLS, YYNGEE. The CDR3 runs to 16 residues. CDR3 residues: CASSSQGRGASTEAFF. The CDR3 DNA is TGTGCCAGCAGCTCCCAGGGCCGGGGGGCTTCCACTGAAGCTTTCTTT.

On this clone: One end of the junction does not line up with germline, which may come from a read error. This chain links TRBV9 with TRBJ2-3; D is possibly TRBD1 (5 bases). Germline values: CDR1 SGDLS, CDR2 YYNGEE. CDR3 size: 13 residues. In nucleotides, the CDR3 is TGTGCCAGCAGCGTAGCAGGGTCCCATACTCAGTATTTT. Amino acids: CASSVAGSHTQYF.

The chain employs TRBV28 and TRBJ1-5; no firm D call. The CDR3 covers 14 residues. The V gene's germline CDR1 is MDHEN and CDR2 SYDVKM. V shed 3 bases and J shed 7 bases, with 13 bases lying between them. CDR3 sequence (DNA): TGTGCCAGCAGTTTTACGGCCGGGGAGCAGCCCCAGCATTTT. It yields the protein CASSFTAGEQPQHF.

The J gene is TRBJ1-2, the V gene TRBV18; 7 bases agree with TRBD1. This CDR3 contains 14 residues. CDR1 and CDR2 from the germline V gene are KGHSH and LQKENI. V shed 6 bases and J 3 bases; nucleotides not matched to a gene: 7. The CDR3 here is CASSPPDRYYGYTF. In DNA, the CDR3 is TGTGCCAGCTCGCCGCCGGACAGGTACTATGGCTACACCTTC.

The J gene is TRBJ1-6, the V gene TRBV4-3; 8 bases agree with TRBD1. The junction had 0 bases not matched to a gene; V was cut back by 1 base and J by 7 bases. Germline CDR1 and CDR2: LGHNA and YSLEER. The CDR3 extends over 14 amino acids. CDR3 region: CASSQGTGNSPLHF. The CDR3 DNA follows: TGCGCCAGCAGCCAAGGGACAGGGAATTCACCCCTCCACTTT.

The chain combines TRBV7-2 with TRBJ2-3; the match to TRBD2 covers 10 bases. V gave up 0 bases and J gave up 8 bases; unmatched junction bases: 5. The CDR3 is 15 amino acids. Germline-derived CDR1 and CDR2 are SGHTA and FQGNSA. CDR3 sequence (DNA): TGTGCCAGCAGCTTAGCGGGGACTAGCGATGGTACGCAGTATTTT. As protein: CASSLAGTSDGTQYF.

This chain links TRBV28 with TRBJ2-7; tentatively, D is TRBD2 (6 bases). Trimming left V 6 bases short and J 4 bases short, with 19 bases between. The germline V gene has CDR1 MDHEN and CDR2 SYDVKM. This CDR3 spans 15 amino acids. The CDR3 DNA sequence: TGTGCCAGCAGCCCCCCCGGGAGCCCCCGGTACGAGCAGTACTTC. Translation gives CASSPPGSPRYEQYF.

This rearrangement joins TRBV7-6 to TRBJ2-7, with 11 nucleotides matching TRBD2. Germline V gene lookup returns CDR1 SGHVS and CDR2 FNYEAQ. V trimming: 5 bases; J trimming: 6 bases; junction bases outside the gene matches: 18. CDR3 size: 18 residues. CDR3 residues: CASSPASRLAGRGGEQYF. The CDR3 nucleotides read TGTGCCAGCAGCCCGGCGTCTAGACTAGCGGGAAGAGGAGGCGAGCAGTACTTC.

V usage is TRBV7-6 and J usage is TRBJ2-3, with a tentative D call TRBD1 (5 bases). Between the trimmed V and J ends, which lost 3 bases and 1 base, there was a span of 8 bases. The CDR3 runs 14 residues. Germline CDR1 is SGHVS and CDR2 is FNYEAQ. The chain's CDR3 is CASSFQGGTDTQYF. The CDR3 coding sequence is TGTGCCAGCAGCTTTCAAGGGGGCACAGATACGCAGTATTTT.

The J gene is TRBJ1-2, the V gene TRBV2; 7 bases fit TRBD1. J gave up 1 base and V 5 bases, and 7 bases lay outside the gene matches. The CDR3 runs 15 residues. Germline V gene sequence: CDR1 SNHLY, CDR2 FYNNEI. The CDR3 is CASSPKRQGNYGYTF. The CDR3 nucleotides are TGTGCCAGCAGTCCGAAACGACAGGGTAACTATGGCTACACCTTC.

V gene TRBV7-9 combines with J gene TRBJ1-1; 7 nucleotides line up with TRBD1. The germline gives CDR1 SEHNR, CDR2 FQNEAQ (reference sequence). V dropped 8 bases and J dropped 1; count of bases not matched to a gene: 10. The CDR3 spans 15 residues. The CDR3 DNA is TGTGCCAGCCAACTCCGGGGACAGAAGAACACTGAAGCTTTCTTT. Its translation: CASQLRGQKNTEAFF.

This chain connects TRBV7-9 to TRBJ1-1, with D perhaps matching TRBD1 (5 bases). In germline, CDR1 is SEHNR, CDR2 FQNEAQ (reference sequence). The V end lost 6 bases, the J end lost 3 bases, and 8 bases lay between the germline ends. The CDR3 totals 12 residues. Here the CDR3 DNA reads TGTGCCAGCAGAGGGGATGACACTGAAGCTTTCTTT. Its protein is CASRGDDTEAFF. The full variable domain, rest sourced from reference TRBV7-9 and TRBJ1-1, is DTGVSQNPRHKITKRGQNVTFRCDPISEHNRLYWYRQTLGQGPEFLTYFQNEAQLEKSRLLSDRFSAERPKGSFSTLEIQRTEQGDSAMYLCASRGDDTEAFFGQGTRLTVV.

The chain has TRBV4-2 and TRBJ2-2; TRBD2 matches at 11 bases. V was clipped by 3 bases and J by 6 bases; unmatched bases: 9. The length of the CDR3 is 17 residues. CDR1 LGHNA and CDR2 YNFKEQ come from the germline V gene. CDR3 residues: CASSHRRGSGRAGELFF. The CDR3 DNA sequence: TGTGCCAGCAGCCACCGAAGGGGTAGCGGGAGGGCCGGGGAGCTGTTTTTT.

In its sample, this clone was seen a few times. The chain combines TRBV6-6 with TRBJ1-1; D might be TRBD1 (6 bases). The CDR3 sequence is 16 residues long. Trimming removed 3 bases from V and 0 bases from J, with 14 bases in between. Germline assignment: CDR1 MNHNY and CDR2 SVGAGI (reference sequence). The CDR3 protein is CASSYSRQAMNTEAFF. The CDR3 DNA is TGTGCCAGCAGTTATTCCAGACAGGCGATGAACACTGAAGCTTTCTTT.

In its sample, this clone was seen a few times. The chain employs TRBV27 and TRBJ2-7; possibly TRBD2 for D (5 bases). The CDR3 extends over 14 amino acids. CDR1 MNHEY and CDR2 SMNVEV come from the germline V gene (reference sequence). The V end lost 5 bases, the J end lost 0 bases, and 11 bases lay between the germline ends. This CDR3 is CASSISALSYEQYF. In DNA form, the CDR3 reads TGTGCCAGCAGTATTAGCGCCCTCTCCTACGAGCAGTACTTC.

On this clone: Germline and junction disagree at one end, which may indicate a read error. This CDR3 is CASTYYQGRDQPQHF. The CDR3 nucleotides read TGTGCCAGCACTTACTACCAGGGGAGGGATCAGCCCCAGCATTTT. The V gene is TRBV6-5, the J gene TRBJ1-5, with a possible D match to TRBD1 (6 bases). Per the germline V gene, CDR1 is MNHEY and CDR2 is SVGAGI. The CDR3 is 15 amino acids.

The table lists this clone with a count of one. This chain joins TRBV9 and TRBJ1-2, with a possible D match to TRBD1 (6 bases). This CDR3 has 14 residues. Germline V lookup: CDR1 SGDLS, CDR2 YYNGEE. Between the trimmed V and J ends, which lost 3 bases and 4 bases, there was a span of 13 bases. The CDR3 spells CASSAGVSGYGYTF. CDR3 coding DNA: TGTGCCAGCAGCGCAGGGGTTTCGGGCTATGGCTACACCTTC.

The CDR3 nucleotides read TGTGCCAGTAGTGTTCCCGGGACAGGGTCTGGAAACACCATATATTTT. This translates into CASSVPGTGSGNTIYF. J is TRBJ1-3 and V is TRBV19; 9 positions match TRBD1. Unmatched junction bases numbered 6, after V lost 5 bases and J lost 1 base. Germline V CDR1 and CDR2: LNHDA, SQIVND (reference sequence). The CDR3 has 16 amino acids.

The chain uses TRBV15 and TRBJ2-2; 9 nucleotides line up with TRBD2. This CDR3 has 17 residues. Germline lookup yields CDR1 LNHNV and CDR2 YYDKDF (reference sequence). V was clipped by 4 bases and J by 1 base; unmatched bases: 7. The CDR3 DNA follows: TGTGCCACCAGCAAAACTAAGACTAGCGGGAACACCGGGGAGCTGTTTTTT. Amino acid sequence: CATSKTKTSGNTGELFF.

In DNA, the CDR3 is TGTGCCAGCAGCTCCGGACAGGGTGGCGGGAACACTGAAGCTTTCTTT. Amino acid sequence: CASSSGQGGGNTEAFF. The J gene is TRBJ1-1, the V gene TRBV7-9; 8 bases are shared with TRBD1. The V and J ends lost 4 bases and 1 base, in that order; junction bases with no gene match: 8. This CDR3 contains 16 residues. CDR1 is SEHNR and CDR2 is FQNEAQ in the germline V gene (reference sequence). Using reference TRBV7-9 and TRBJ1-1 for the parts outside the CDR3, the full variable domain is DTGVSQNPRHKITKRGQNVTFRCDPISEHNRLYWYRQTLGQGPEFLTYFQNEAQLEKSRLLSDRFSAERPKGSFSTLEIQRTEQGDSAMYLCASSSGQGGGNTEAFFGQGTRLTVV.

This clone was counted once. CDR3 protein: CASSDGAHLPYEQYF. CDR3 nucleotide sequence: TGTGCCAGCAGTGATGGGGCTCACTTGCCCTACGAGCAGTACTTC. J is TRBJ2-7 and V is TRBV6-1; D perhaps matches TRBD1 (5 bases). Germline V gives CDR1 MNHNS, CDR2 SASEGT. This CDR3 is built from 15 residues. The V gene lost 3 bases and the J gene lost 2 bases, with 14 bases spanning the gap.